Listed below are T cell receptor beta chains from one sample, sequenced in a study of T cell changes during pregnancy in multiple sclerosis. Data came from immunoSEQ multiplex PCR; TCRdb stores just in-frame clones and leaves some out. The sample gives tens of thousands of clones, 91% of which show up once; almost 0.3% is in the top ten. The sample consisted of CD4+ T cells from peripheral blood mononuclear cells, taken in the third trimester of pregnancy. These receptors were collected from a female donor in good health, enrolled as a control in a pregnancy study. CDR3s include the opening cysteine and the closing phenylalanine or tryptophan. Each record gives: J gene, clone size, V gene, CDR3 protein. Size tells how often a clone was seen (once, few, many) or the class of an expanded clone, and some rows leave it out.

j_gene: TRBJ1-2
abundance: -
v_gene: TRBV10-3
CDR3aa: CAISETGVGKGYTF

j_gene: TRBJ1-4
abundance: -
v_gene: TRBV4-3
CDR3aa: CASSQEGVGVANEKLFF

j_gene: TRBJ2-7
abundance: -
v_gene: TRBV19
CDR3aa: CASSGTSGYEQYF

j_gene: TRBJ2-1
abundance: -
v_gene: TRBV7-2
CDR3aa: CASSLLAGVGNEQFF

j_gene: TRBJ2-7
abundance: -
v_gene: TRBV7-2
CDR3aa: CASSPMDRGSYEQYF

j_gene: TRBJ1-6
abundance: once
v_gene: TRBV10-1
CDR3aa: CASRGWGFRVFSPLHF

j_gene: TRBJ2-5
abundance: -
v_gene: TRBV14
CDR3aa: CASSRGGKETQYF

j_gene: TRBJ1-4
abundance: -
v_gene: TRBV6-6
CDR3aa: CASRPQGATNEKLFF

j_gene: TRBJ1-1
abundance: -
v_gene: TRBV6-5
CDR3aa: CASSYWTGSNTEAFF

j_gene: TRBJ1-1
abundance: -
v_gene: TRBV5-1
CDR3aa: CASSLAAGLGEAFF

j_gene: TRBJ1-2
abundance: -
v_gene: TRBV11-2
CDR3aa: CASSPGPGDGYTF

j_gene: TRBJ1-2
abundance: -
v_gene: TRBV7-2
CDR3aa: CASSLPGFNYGYTF

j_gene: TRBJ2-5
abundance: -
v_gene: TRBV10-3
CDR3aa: CAISEGDRGEETQYF

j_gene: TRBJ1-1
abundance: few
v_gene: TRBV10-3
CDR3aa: CAISESWRTEAFF

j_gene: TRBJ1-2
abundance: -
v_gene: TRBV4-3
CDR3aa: CASSQDSGSWDGYTF

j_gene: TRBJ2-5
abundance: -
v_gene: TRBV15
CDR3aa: CATSREGTRIVETQYF

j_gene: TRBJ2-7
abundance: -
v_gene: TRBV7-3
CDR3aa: CASSGGQDYEQYF

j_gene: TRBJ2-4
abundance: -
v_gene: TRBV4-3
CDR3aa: CASSQEGMGLYPSPKNIQYF

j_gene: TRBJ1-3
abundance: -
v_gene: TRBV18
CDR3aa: CASSPGTVGNTIYF

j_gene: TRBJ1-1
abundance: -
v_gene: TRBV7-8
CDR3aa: CASSKDRGTEAFF

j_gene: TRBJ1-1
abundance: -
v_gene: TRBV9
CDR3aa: CASSPGWANEAFF

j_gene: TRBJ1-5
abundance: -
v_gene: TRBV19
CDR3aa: CASSISGQGVQPQHF

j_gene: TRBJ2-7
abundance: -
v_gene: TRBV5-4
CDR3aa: CASSLLPLRAGVYEQYF

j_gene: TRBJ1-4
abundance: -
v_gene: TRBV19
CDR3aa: CASSRDRGNVANEKLFF

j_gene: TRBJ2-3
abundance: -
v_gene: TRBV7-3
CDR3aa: CASSFAGAADTQYF

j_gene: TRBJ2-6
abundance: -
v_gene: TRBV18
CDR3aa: CASSPVGGQGAPGANVLTF

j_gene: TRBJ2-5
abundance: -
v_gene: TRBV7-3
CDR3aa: CASSPIASSPETQYF

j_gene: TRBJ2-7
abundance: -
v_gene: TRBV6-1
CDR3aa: CASRRTSGSGEQYF

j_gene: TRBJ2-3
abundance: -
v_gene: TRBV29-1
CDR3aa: CSVAQNGGSVDTQYF

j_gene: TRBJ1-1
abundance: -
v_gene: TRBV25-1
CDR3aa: CASSDPSSGTEAFF

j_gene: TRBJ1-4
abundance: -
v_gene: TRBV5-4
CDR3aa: CASSRAGGDREKLFF

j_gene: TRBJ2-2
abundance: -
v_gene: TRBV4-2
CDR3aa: CASTPRIDRNTGELFF

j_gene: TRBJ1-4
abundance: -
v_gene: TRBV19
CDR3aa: CASSPRTGERKKLFF

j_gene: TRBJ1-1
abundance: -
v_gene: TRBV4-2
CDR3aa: CASSQEDRGLTEAFF

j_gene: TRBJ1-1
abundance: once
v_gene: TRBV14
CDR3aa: CASSQGGGGAFF

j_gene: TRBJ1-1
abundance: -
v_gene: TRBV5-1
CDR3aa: CASSLGAPLFGAFF

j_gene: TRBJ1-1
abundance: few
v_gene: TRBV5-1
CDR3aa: CASSGAVNTEAFF

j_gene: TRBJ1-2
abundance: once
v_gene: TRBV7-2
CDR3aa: CASSLAVPGGHGYTF

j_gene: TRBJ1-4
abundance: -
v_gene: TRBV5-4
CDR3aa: CASSRGGRGVGEKLFF